This TCR beta chain was documented in a study of blood T cell repertoires in COVID-19. Per the study methods: Quantification of nucleated cells was approximated via reference gene primer amplification. Here immunoSEQ multiplex PCR was the method, and the copy in TCRdb shows in-frame clones only, minus some. Clone size and V and J calls were adopted from that table, with D and trimming inferred from the DNA. The sample has tens of thousands of clones, 75% to 90% seen once. This clone was observed a handful of times. CDR1 is ENHRY and CDR2 is SYGVKD in the germline V gene. The CDR3 is 14 residues long. Trimming took 8 bases from V and 5 from J, leaving 18 bases between them.

The sample taken for sequencing was peripheral blood. The chain employs TRBV10-3 and TRBJ1-1; the D is unclear. The clonotype originates from a human donor in a cohort sampled during active COVID-19. CDR3 DNA: TGTGCCATCGGAGAGGGCCGGGAGATGACTGAAGCTTTCTTT. As protein: CAIGEGREMTEAFF.